This is a list of T cell receptor beta chains from one sample in a study of T cell responses to AZD1222 COVID-19 vaccine. Data came from immunoSEQ multiplex PCR; TCRdb stores just in-frame clones and leaves some out. The sample includes 170,000 or so clones, just over 90% of them seen just once. Sequencing was performed on peripheral blood, taken on day 0 of AZD1222 vaccination. The receptors shown here come from an adult in good health. Both conserved end residues are part of each CDR3. Fields, in order: V gene, clone size, J gene, D gene, CDR3 protein, CDR3 DNA. D genes are given only for firm matches. Clone sizes are given selectively: once, few, many, or a class where the clone is expanded.

>TRBV14|once|TRBJ1-6|.
CASSQGPSEGIHF
TGTGCCAGCAGCCAAGGTCCAAGCGAGGGGATCCACTTT
>TRBV7-8|.|TRBJ1-2|.
CASSFRGAEGYTF
TGTGCCAGCAGCTTTCGGGGGGCGGAGGGCTACACCTTC
>TRBV29-1|.|TRBJ1-2|.
CSVPGTGWGGYTF
TGCAGCGTTCCGGGGACGGGCTGGGGTGGCTACACCTTC
>TRBV7-8|.|TRBJ2-7|.
CASSSSGNEQYF
TGTGCCAGCAGCTCCTCAGGCAACGAGCAGTACTTC
>TRBV4-3|.|TRBJ2-1|.
CASSRAGVPNEQFF
TGCGCCAGCAGCCGCGCCGGGGTACCCAATGAGCAGTTCTTC
>TRBV3-1/TRBV3-2|.|TRBJ1-2|.
CASSPVLGTSDYGYTF
TGTGCCAGCAGCCCTGTACTCGGGACGTCGGACTATGGCTACACCTTC
>TRBV20-1|.|TRBJ1-3|.
CSVESGNTIYF
TGCAGTGTGGAATCTGGAAACACCATATATTTT
>TRBV6-2/TRBV6-3|.|TRBJ2-1|.
CASSTPLGAYNEQFF
TGTGCCAGCAGTACCCCTTTGGGGGCTTACAATGAGCAGTTCTTC
>TRBV3-1/TRBV3-2|.|TRBJ1-2|.
CASSLPTYGYTF
TGTGCCAGCAGCCTTCCTACCTATGGCTACACCTTC
>TRBV7-2|.|TRBJ2-1|TRBD2
CASSGSGGGYNEQFF
TGTGCCAGCAGCGGGAGCGGGGGTGGGTACAATGAGCAGTTCTTC
>TRBV18|.|TRBJ1-4|TRBD1
CASSPDRDINEKLFF
TGTGCCAGCTCACCTGACAGGGATATTAACGAAAAACTGTTTTTT
>TRBV6-2/TRBV6-3|.|TRBJ1-2|.
CASSYNYGYTF
TGTGCCAGCAGTTACAACTATGGCTACACCTTC
>TRBV10-3|.|TRBJ2-7|.
CAISERNRRTAYEQYF
TGTGCCATCAGTGAAAGGAACCGCCGGACAGCCTACGAGCAGTACTTC
>TRBV4-3|once|TRBJ2-7|TRBD1
CASSHLGTGGPYEQYF
TGCGCCAGCAGCCACCTGGGGACAGGGGGTCCCTACGAGCAGTACTTC
>TRBV27|few|TRBJ1-2|.
CASGSVWALTRNGDYGYTF
TGTGCCAGCGGTTCTGTTTGGGCTTTGACCAGGAATGGGGACTATGGCTACACCTTC
>TRBV9|.|TRBJ2-3|TRBD2
CASSARQRGGVFAQYF
TGTGCCAGCAGCGCCAGACAGCGGGGGGGCGTGTTCGCGCAGTATTTT
>TRBV29-1|.|TRBJ1-3|.
CSVGSFGGDTIYF
TGCAGCGTGGGATCTTTTGGCGGAGACACCATATATTTT
>TRBV18|.|TRBJ2-1|.
CASSPGSYEQFF
TGTGCCAGCTCTCCCGGCAGTTATGAGCAGTTCTTC
>TRBV3-1/TRBV3-2|.|TRBJ1-6|TRBD1
CASSPGQGLGYLHF
TGTGCCAGCAGTCCGGGACAGGGCCTCGGTTACCTCCACTTT
>TRBV12-3/TRBV12-4|.|TRBJ2-7|.
CASSTSSYEQYF
TGTGCCAGCAGTACGAGCTCCTACGAGCAGTACTTC
>TRBV7-2|once|TRBJ2-7|.
CASSSGPWQYF
TGTGCCAGCAGCTCAGGGCCGTGGCAGTACTTC